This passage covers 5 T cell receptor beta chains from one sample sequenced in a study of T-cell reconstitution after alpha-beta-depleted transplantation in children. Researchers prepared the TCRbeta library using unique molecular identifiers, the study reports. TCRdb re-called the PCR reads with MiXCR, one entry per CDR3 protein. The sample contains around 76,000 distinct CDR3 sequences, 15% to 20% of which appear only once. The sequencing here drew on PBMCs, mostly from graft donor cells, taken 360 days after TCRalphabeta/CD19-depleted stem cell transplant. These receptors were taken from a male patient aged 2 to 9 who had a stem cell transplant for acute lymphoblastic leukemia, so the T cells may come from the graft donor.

The CDR3 is CSVALGRSNQPQHF. The CDR3 DNA follows: TGCAGCGTTGCTCTGGGACGAAGCAATCAGCCCCAGCATTTT. The rearrangement uses TRBV29-1 and TRBJ1-5; a possible D gene is TRBD1 (5 bases). The CDR3 sequence is 14 residues long. V lost 4 bases and J lost 1, with 11 bases in between. The V gene's germline CDR1 is SQVTM and CDR2 ANQGSEA.

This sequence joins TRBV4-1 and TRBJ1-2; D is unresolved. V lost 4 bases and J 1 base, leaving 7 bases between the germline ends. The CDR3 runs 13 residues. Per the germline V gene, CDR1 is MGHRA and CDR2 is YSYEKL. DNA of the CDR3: TGCGCCAGCAGCCCCGAGGTTAACTATGGCTACACCTTC. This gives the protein CASSPEVNYGYTF.

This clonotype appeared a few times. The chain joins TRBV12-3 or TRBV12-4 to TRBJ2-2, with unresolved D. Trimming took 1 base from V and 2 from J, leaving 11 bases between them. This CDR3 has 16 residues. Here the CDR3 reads CASSLDNGLNTGELFF. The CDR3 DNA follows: TGTGCCAGCAGTTTAGACAACGGGCTAAACACCGGGGAGCTGTTTTTT.

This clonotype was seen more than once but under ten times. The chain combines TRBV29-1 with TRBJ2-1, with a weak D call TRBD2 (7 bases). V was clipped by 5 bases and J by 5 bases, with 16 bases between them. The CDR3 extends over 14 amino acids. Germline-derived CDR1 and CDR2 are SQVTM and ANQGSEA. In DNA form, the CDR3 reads TGCAGCGTTCAAGGGGGGGGCTTCGACAATGAGCAGTTCTTC. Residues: CSVQGGGFDNEQFF.

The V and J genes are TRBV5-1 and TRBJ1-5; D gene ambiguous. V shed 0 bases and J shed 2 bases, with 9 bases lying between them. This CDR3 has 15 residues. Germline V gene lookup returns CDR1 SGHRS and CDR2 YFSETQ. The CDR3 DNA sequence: TGCGCCAGCAGCTTGGGGGGTTCGGGCAATCAGCCCCAGCATTTT. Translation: CASSLGGSGNQPQHF.